The 10 T cell receptor beta chains listed next were all sequenced from one sample in a study of blood T cell repertoires in COVID-19 (dated by TCRdb to 2019 to 2021). The library was obtained by the immunoSEQ multiplex PCR assay. TCRdb limited this immuneACCESS table to in-frame rearrangements with V and J called. A share of clones is missing; checked studies link under half to unresolved V genes, and the rest is unexplained. The sample includes approximately 210,000 clones, with 88% observed a single time. 1.5% to 2% of the sample rests with the top ten. Sequenced material: peripheral blood. The receptors were sampled from a man aged 70 or older with acute or convalescent COVID-19.

The V and J genes are TRBV5-4 and TRBJ2-5, with TRBD2 identical over 10 bases. The CDR3 has 15 residues. CDR1 SGHNT and CDR2 YYREEE come from the germline V gene (reference sequence). J gave up 1 base and V 5 bases, and 5 bases lay outside the gene matches. The CDR3 DNA follows: TGTGCCAGCAGACCCAGCGGGAGGGGCCAAGAGACCCAGTACTTC. Translated: CASRPSGRGQETQYF.

This clone was counted a few times. CDR3 region: CASRKTGYSGYTF. DNA of the CDR3: TGTGCCAGCAGGAAGACAGGGTATTCTGGCTACACCTTC. The chain recombines TRBV6-5 with TRBJ1-2, with TRBD1 matching over 7 bases. Trimming took 6 bases from V and 7 from J; bases not matched to a gene: 8. Germline V lookup: CDR1 MNHEY, CDR2 SVGAGI. The CDR3 covers 13 residues.

The chain recombines TRBV7-2 with TRBJ2-3; TRBD1 agrees at 9 bases. Germline CDR1 is SGHTA and CDR2 is FQGNSA. V lost 1 base to trimming and J lost 0 bases; unmatched junction nucleotides: 2. This CDR3 is 16 amino acids long. CDR3: CASSLGGTGSTDTQYF. In DNA, the CDR3 is TGTGCCAGCAGCTTAGGAGGGACAGGGAGCACAGATACGCAGTATTTT.

The chain is built from TRBV5-1 and TRBJ1-2; 9 bases are shared with TRBD1. Germline V gene data show CDR1 as SGHRS and CDR2 as YFSETQ. V gave up 3 bases and J gave up 8 bases; unmatched junction bases: 5. CDR3 length: 13 amino acids. This chain's CDR3 is CASSSGTGFGYTF. The CDR3 nucleotides read TGCGCCAGCAGCTCGGGGACAGGGTTCGGCTACACCTTC.

V and J are TRBV3-1 (or the pseudogene TRBV3-2) and TRBJ2-1; tentatively, D is TRBD2 (5 bases). The CDR3 sequence is 16 residues long. V was clipped by 4 bases and J by 8 bases, with 21 bases between them. CDR1 and CDR2 (germline): LGHDT, YNNKEL (reference sequence). CDR3 protein: CASSRYEGRNFDEQFF. CDR3 DNA sequence: TGTGCCAGCAGCCGCTACGAGGGCCGTAACTTCGATGAGCAGTTCTTC.

The genes are TRBV27 and TRBJ1-1; the match to TRBD1 covers 7 bases. Germline values: CDR1 MNHEY, CDR2 SMNVEV (reference sequence). The J segment lost 1 base and the V segment lost 2 bases, leaving 1 base of the junction unmatched. The CDR3 consists of 14 residues. CDR3 sequence (DNA): TGTGCCAGCAGTTTAGCAGGGGGGAACACTGAAGCTTTCTTT. Translation: CASSLAGGNTEAFF.

This clone was detected once. V and J are TRBV6-2 or TRBV6-3 and TRBJ1-6; D perhaps matches TRBD1 (5 bases). The germline V gene has CDR1 MNHEY and CDR2 SVGEGT. V shed 6 bases and J shed 6 bases, with 18 bases lying between them. The CDR3 sequence is 16 residues long. Here the CDR3 reads CASSPPRTPSNSPLHF. CDR3 nucleotide sequence: TGTGCCAGCAGCCCTCCCCGGACACCATCTAATTCACCCCTCCACTTT.

This sequence joins TRBV4-1 and TRBJ2-5, with TRBD1 identical over 9 bases. The CDR3 totals 13 residues. V gave up 4 bases and J gave up 3 bases; unmatched junction bases: 0. Per the germline V gene, CDR1 is MGHRA and CDR2 is YSYEKL. The CDR3 region has the DNA TGCGCCAGCAGCCGGGACAGGGAAGAGACCCAGTACTTC. This codes for CASSRDREETQYF.

The chain links TRBV6-5 to TRBJ1-3; no firm D call. The germline V and J ends were trimmed by 0 bases and 1 base, with 10 bases remaining between them. The CDR3 extends over 16 amino acids. Germline CDR1 reads MNHEY; CDR2 reads SVGAGI. CDR3 sequence reads: CASSYSMGQSGNTIYF. For the CDR3, the DNA is TGTGCCAGCAGTTACTCGATGGGCCAGTCTGGAAACACCATATATTTT.

The chain is built from TRBV20-1 and TRBJ1-1; D might be TRBD1 (5 bases). CDR1 and CDR2 (germline): DFQATT, SNEGSKA (reference sequence). The CDR3 is 11 residues long. CDR3 region: CYSQGGTEAFF. The CDR3, as DNA: TGCTACTCCCAGGGAGGAACTGAAGCTTTCTTT.